This T cell receptor (beta chain) stems from a study of shared clonotypes between healthy human individuals. The method was immunoSEQ multiplex PCR; TCRdb's version includes in-frame clones alone and lacks a portion of them. The table lists 950,000 to 1,300,000 clones, about 70% of them singletons. The CDR3 has 18 residues. CD4+ cells were split into CD45RA+ naive and CD45RA-negative memory subsets. This clone has more than one count but fewer than ten. The chain is built from TRBV21-1 and TRBJ2-3; the table's TRBD2 call for D was not verified on the DNA. TRBV21-1 is annotated as a pseudogene. Input material: memory CD4+ T cells sorted from blood. Subset in this sample: CD45RA-negative fraction. The clonotype was recovered from a man younger than 30 in good health. In DNA, the CDR3 is TGTGCCAGCAGCAAAGGGCCCATCAGGGGACTAGACACAGATACGCAGTATTTT. It is translated as CASSKGPIRGLDTDTQYF.